This TCR beta chain was sequenced in a study of early T cells in non-severe SARS-CoV-2 infection. Overall study context: Bulk RNA taken from unsorted whole blood was sequenced, leaving chains unpaired. The study, taken as a whole, reports: VDJdb-based matching was biased toward anti-spike CD8 responses and missed private and CD4 specificities.

This clonotype has a handful of counts. Its matching antigen is unknown. Unique molecular identifiers tagged individual cDNA molecules. Each CDR3 protein gets one entry after TCRdb re-called the 5' RACE reads with MiXCR. The sample carries approximately 60,000 distinct CDR3 sequences, 8.8% recorded once. The CDR3 spans 13 residues. V lost 4 bases to trimming and J lost 0 bases, with 3 bases between them. CDR1 is MGHRA, CDR2 YSYEKL, per germline. The TCR was taken from an adult who was a healthcare worker with PCR-confirmed SARS-CoV-2 infection or an uninfected control (not recorded which). The chain recombines TRBV4-1 with TRBJ2-2; D is uncertain. Sequenced material: whole blood, taken at baseline. CDR3 region: CASSPSNTGELFF. DNA of the CDR3: TGCGCCAGCAGCCCCTCGAACACCGGGGAGCTGTTTTTT.